Sequencing of this TCR beta chain was carried out in a study of T cells after yellow fever vaccination. TCRdb re-derived calls from the 5' RACE reads in MiXCR, one entry per CDR3 protein. Of about 130,000 distinct CDR3 sequences listed, 7.4% were seen once; the top ten hold about 2.7%. This clonotype occurred many times. Per the germline V gene, CDR1 is MGHRA and CDR2 is YSYEKL. After removal of 4 bases from V and 5 bases from J, the junction contained 5 bases not matched to a gene. The CDR3 sequence is 16 residues long. The sample here was CD4+ T cells sorted from PBMCs, taken roughly 10 days after the first yellow fever vaccination. This receptor was obtained from a man younger than 30 who received the YFV17D yellow fever vaccine. This rearrangement joins TRBV4-1 to TRBJ2-1; 13 bases are shared with TRBD2. CDR3 nucleotide sequence: TGCGCCAGCAGCCCGCGACTAGCGGGGGGCCACAATGAGCAGTTCTTC. This translates into CASSPRLAGGHNEQFF.